The rows below give T cell receptor beta chains drawn from one sample of a study of blood T cell repertoires in COVID-19. Generated by immunoSEQ multiplex PCR, the TCRdb table keeps only in-frame clones and is missing some. The sample records 120,000 or so clones, 60% to 80% being singletons. Sequencing input: peripheral blood. All receptors come from a woman aged 80 or over with active or convalescent COVID-19. Each CDR3 is given with its conserved first and last residue. Fields, in order: CDR3 protein, CDR3 DNA, V gene, clone size, J gene, D gene. D genes are given only for firm matches. The size field is filled for only some rows; it gives once, few, many or a size class.

CDR3 protein: CASSYTGNQETQYF
CDR3 DNA: TGTGCCAGCAGTTACACAGGGAACCAAGAGACCCAGTACTTC
V gene: TRBV6-6
clone size: NA
J gene: TRBJ2-5
D gene: NA

CDR3 protein: CASSSTNTEAFF
CDR3 DNA: TGTGCCAGCAGTTCCACTAACACTGAAGCTTTCTTT
V gene: TRBV6-6
clone size: few
J gene: TRBJ1-1
D gene: NA

CDR3 protein: CASSPGQGNSPLHF
CDR3 DNA: TGTGCCAGCAGCCCAGGACAGGGAAATTCACCCCTCCACTTT
V gene: TRBV7-2
clone size: NA
J gene: TRBJ1-6
D gene: TRBD1

CDR3 protein: CASSLKSGYEQYF
CDR3 DNA: TGTGCCAGCAGTTTGAAGAGCGGGTACGAGCAGTACTTC
V gene: TRBV27
clone size: NA
J gene: TRBJ2-7
D gene: NA

CDR3 protein: CASSDRTRNTGELFF
CDR3 DNA: TGTGCCAGCAGTGATAGGACTCGGAACACCGGGGAGCTGTTTTTT
V gene: TRBV2
clone size: NA
J gene: TRBJ2-2
D gene: NA

CDR3 protein: CASSPSWRRKDTQYF
CDR3 DNA: TGTGCCAGCAGTCCGAGCTGGCGGCGCAAGGATACGCAGTATTTT
V gene: TRBV28
clone size: once
J gene: TRBJ2-3
D gene: NA

CDR3 protein: CASRDRGSQPQHF
CDR3 DNA: TGTGCCAGCCGGGACAGGGGCTCTCAGCCCCAGCATTTT
V gene: TRBV19
clone size: NA
J gene: TRBJ1-5
D gene: TRBD1

CDR3 protein: CARRNLRDYGYTF
CDR3 DNA: TGTGCCAGACGTAACCTGAGGGACTATGGCTACACCTTC
V gene: TRBV2
clone size: few
J gene: TRBJ1-2
D gene: NA

CDR3 protein: CASSPGLVGTNEKLFF
CDR3 DNA: TGTGCCAGCTCACCGGGGCTCGTAGGAACTAATGAAAAACTGTTTTTT
V gene: TRBV18
clone size: NA
J gene: TRBJ1-4
D gene: NA

CDR3 protein: CASTGQFFGTIYF
CDR3 DNA: TGTGCCAGCACCGGACAGTTTTTTGGCACCATATATTTT
V gene: TRBV7-8
clone size: NA
J gene: TRBJ1-3
D gene: NA

CDR3 protein: CASSPFSSASSYNEQFF
CDR3 DNA: TGTGCCAGCAGCCCCTTTTCTAGCGCGAGCTCCTACAATGAGCAGTTCTTC
V gene: TRBV3-1/TRBV3-2
clone size: NA
J gene: TRBJ2-1
D gene: NA

CDR3 protein: CASSQWTRSSYEQYF
CDR3 DNA: TGTGCCAGCAGCCAGTGGACAAGAAGCTCCTACGAGCAGTACTTC
V gene: TRBV7-9
clone size: NA
J gene: TRBJ2-7
D gene: NA

CDR3 protein: CASSFPDRVITEAFF
CDR3 DNA: TGTGCCAGCAGTTTCCCGGACAGGGTCATCACTGAAGCTTTCTTT
V gene: TRBV27
clone size: NA
J gene: TRBJ1-1
D gene: TRBD1

CDR3 protein: CASSSRTSGNSPWLEQYF
CDR3 DNA: TGTGCCAGCAGCTCCCGGACTAGCGGGAACTCCCCCTGGCTCGAGCAGTACTTC
V gene: TRBV21-1
clone size: NA
J gene: TRBJ2-7
D gene: NA

CDR3 protein: CASSLQGAYEQYF
CDR3 DNA: TGTGCCAGCAGTCTCCAGGGGGCTTACGAGCAGTACTTC
V gene: TRBV27
clone size: NA
J gene: TRBJ2-7
D gene: TRBD1

CDR3 protein: CASSPVGKTGEKLFF
CDR3 DNA: TGTGCCAGCTCACCAGTGGGGAAAACAGGTGAAAAACTGTTTTTT
V gene: TRBV18
clone size: NA
J gene: TRBJ1-4
D gene: NA

CDR3 protein: CASSSHPPGRGGTEAFF
CDR3 DNA: TGTGCCAGCAGTTCCCACCCCCCGGGCAGGGGTGGCACTGAAGCTTTCTTT
V gene: TRBV28
clone size: NA
J gene: TRBJ1-1
D gene: NA

CDR3 protein: CASSFTPGHNFKAFF
CDR3 DNA: TGTGCCAGCAGTTTTACCCCGGGACACAACTTTAAAGCTTTCTTT
V gene: TRBV6-5
clone size: NA
J gene: TRBJ1-1
D gene: NA

CDR3 protein: CASRESSYNSPLHF
CDR3 DNA: TGTGCCAGCAGAGAGAGCTCCTATAATTCACCCCTCCACTTT
V gene: TRBV2
clone size: NA
J gene: TRBJ1-6
D gene: NA

CDR3 protein: CATTGRSSYEQYF
CDR3 DNA: TGTGCCACCACGGGGAGGAGCTCCTACGAGCAGTACTTC
V gene: TRBV28
clone size: NA
J gene: TRBJ2-7
D gene: NA

CDR3 protein: CASSLGQAFNQPQHF
CDR3 DNA: TGTGCCAGCAGCCTGGGACAGGCCTTTAATCAGCCCCAGCATTTT
V gene: TRBV7-9
clone size: NA
J gene: TRBJ1-5
D gene: TRBD1

CDR3 protein: CASSPSSGFSNEQFF
CDR3 DNA: TGTGCCAGCAGCCCCTCTAGCGGGTTTAGCAATGAGCAGTTCTTC
V gene: TRBV7-3
clone size: NA
J gene: TRBJ2-1
D gene: TRBD2